This TCR beta chain was obtained from a study of early T cells in non-severe SARS-CoV-2 infection. The protocol attached unique molecular identifiers to individual cDNA molecules. TCRdb reanalysed the 5' RACE reads using MiXCR and keeps one entry per CDR3 protein. The repertoire holds tens of thousands of distinct CDR3 sequences, with around 8.9% as singletons. Trimming took 1 base from V and 2 from J; bases not matched to a gene: 5. Looked up from germline, CDR1 is LGHNA and CDR2 is YSLEER. This CDR3 has 16 amino acids. Findings and limits, study-wide: Clonotype matching in VDJdb favored anti-spike CD8 responses and did not capture private and CD4 specificities.

This clonotype was counted ten times or more. Its specificity is unknown. The genes are TRBV4-3 and TRBJ2-3, with 8 bases lining up with TRBD1. The clonotype originates from an adult who was a healthcare worker with PCR-confirmed SARS-CoV-2 infection or an uninfected control (not recorded which). Source material: whole blood. CDR3 DNA: TGCGCCAGCAGCCAAGGCAGGGGGCTCCACACAGATACGCAGTATTTT. The encoded protein is CASSQGRGLHTDTQYF.